Given below is one T cell receptor beta chain in context. The data derive from a study of T and B cells in COVID-19 patients. Across the whole study: At median age approximately 36 years, recovered patients were younger than active-infection patients at 67. Critical illness requiring mechanical ventilation or extracorporeal membrane oxygenation affected about 55% of the roughly 20 active-infection patients.

TRB rearrangements were amplified by multiplex PCR with BIOMED2 TRB-A/B primers. TCRdb re-called the multiplex PCR reads with MiXCR, one entry per CDR3 protein. Of 13,000 or so distinct CDR3 sequences in the sample, less than 30% are singletons; the top ten hold under 4.5%. Each TRB amplification used about 220-500 ng of genomic DNA from blood. The sequencing input was blood. This receptor was obtained from a human donor who had recovered from COVID-19.

CDR3 nucleotide sequence: TGCAGTGCTAGAGATCCCGGTGCACTCGCTAGCTACACAGATACGCAGTATTTT. Protein sequence: CSARDPGALASYTDTQYF. This chain links TRBV20-1 with TRBJ2-3; a possible D gene is TRBD2 (5 bases). Trimming took 0 bases from V and 2 from J, leaving 21 bases between them. There are 18 residues in the CDR3. Germline lookup yields CDR1 DFQATT and CDR2 SNEGSKA (reference sequence).